A single sample is the source of the 19 T cell receptor beta chains below, sequenced in a study of blood T cell repertoires in COVID-19. Repertoires were generated with immunoSEQ multiplex PCR, while TCRdb's copy carries only in-frame clones and drops some. This table has hundreds of thousands of clones, over 75% appearing once. Sequencing used PBMCs or T cells enriched from blood (not recorded which). These receptors were collected from a man in his forties who had recovered from COVID-19.

The V and J genes are TRBV7-2 and TRBJ2-2, with 14 bases identical to TRBD2. V shed 5 bases, J shed 2 bases, and the junction held 7 bases outside the gene matches. Germline assignment: CDR1 SGHTA and CDR2 FQGNSA. This CDR3 is 18 amino acids long. CDR3 sequence reads: CASSARGLAGVNTGELFF. The CDR3 DNA is TGTGCCAGCAGCGCCAGGGGACTAGCGGGAGTCAACACCGGGGAGCTGTTTTTT.

The chain has TRBV18 and TRBJ1-5, with D possibly being TRBD1 (6 bases). There are 14 residues in the CDR3. V gave up 8 bases and J gave up 5 bases, with 16 bases separating them. Germline V lookup: CDR1 KGHSH, CDR2 LQKENI. CDR3 sequence reads: CASGGGGPDQPQHF. CDR3 DNA sequence: TGTGCCAGCGGGGGAGGGGGGCCCGATCAGCCCCAGCATTTT.

The chain links TRBV18 to TRBJ2-5, with D uncertain. CDR1 and CDR2 from the germline V gene are KGHSH and LQKENI. This CDR3 is 13 amino acids long. Between the trimmed V and J ends, which lost 5 bases and 7 bases, there was a span of 14 bases. The DNA for the CDR3 is TGTGCCAGCTCAATCGAGGCGATCGGGACCCAGTACTTC. It specifies CASSIEAIGTQYF.

The chain joins TRBV6-2 or TRBV6-3 to TRBJ2-1; 12 bases map to TRBD2. The CDR3 has 17 residues. Looked up from germline, CDR1 is MNHEY and CDR2 is SVGEGT. V lost 5 bases and J lost 2; bases outside the gene matches: 7. The CDR3 here is CASSDLAGGIPYNEQFF. DNA for the CDR3: TGTGCCAGCAGTGACCTAGCGGGGGGGATCCCCTACAATGAGCAGTTCTTC.

The rearrangement uses TRBV4-1 and TRBJ2-5, with 7 bases lining up with TRBD1. J was trimmed by 2 bases and V by 1 base; bases with no gene match: 7. The CDR3 covers 16 residues. Germline lookup yields CDR1 MGHRA and CDR2 YSYEKL. In DNA form, the CDR3 reads TGCGCCAGCAGCCAAGGTGCCGGACAGGCTCAAGAGACCCAGTACTTC. Amino acid sequence: CASSQGAGQAQETQYF.

This chain joins TRBV27 and TRBJ1-1, with 8 bases fitting TRBD1. Germline V gene data show CDR1 as MNHEY and CDR2 as SMNVEV (reference sequence). The junction had 5 bases not matched to a gene; V was cut back by 1 base and J by 4 bases. The CDR3 totals 15 residues. CDR3 coding DNA: TGTGCCAGCAGTTTATTTGCAGGGGGCGGCACTGAAGCTTTCTTT. Encoded protein: CASSLFAGGGTEAFF.

The CDR3 bases are TGTGCCAGCAGCTTTTTCGGGACAGGGGGTGAAGAGCAGTACTTC. Its protein product is CASSFFGTGGEEQYF. The chain employs TRBV5-6 and TRBJ2-7; 11 bases fit TRBD1. The CDR3 has 15 residues. V was clipped by 2 bases and J by 7 bases; unmatched bases: 8. Germline V CDR1 and CDR2: SGHDT, YYEEEE.

The rearrangement joins TRBV28 to TRBJ2-5; 8 bases are shared with TRBD1. The length of the CDR3 is 17 residues. J lost 7 bases, V lost 5 bases, and 18 bases had no gene match. CDR1 MDHEN and CDR2 SYDVKM come from the germline V gene. The CDR3 DNA reads as TGTGCCAGCAGTGCCCAGATACAGGGGGGCGCCTCAAGGACCCAGTACTTC. Amino acids: CASSAQIQGGASRTQYF.

A word on this clone: The same CDR3 is also encoded by other DNA sequences in this sample. The chain employs TRBV5-1 and TRBJ1-4, with TRBD1 as a possible D gene (5 bases). The CDR3 spans 15 residues. Germline CDR1 and CDR2: SGHRS and YFSETQ. Trimming removed 2 bases at V and 0 bases at J, with 8 bases between. The CDR3 loop reads CASSLGGATNEKLFF. The CDR3 DNA reads TGCGCCAGCAGCTTAGGAGGGGCAACTAATGAAAAACTGTTTTTT.

The chain uses TRBV5-5 and TRBJ1-2; 12 bases agree with TRBD1. The V gene's germline CDR1 is SGHKS and CDR2 YYEKEE (reference sequence). Trimming took 3 bases from V and 5 from J; bases not matched to a gene: 11. This CDR3 contains 17 residues. CDR3 sequence (DNA): TGTGCCAGCAGCTCCGAAGCCGGGACAGGGGGCCGGTATGGCTACACCTTC. Its translation is CASSSEAGTGGRYGYTF. Combining the CDR3 with reference TRBV5-5 and TRBJ1-2 gives the whole variable domain DAGVTQSPTHLIKTRGQQVTLRCSPISGHKSVSWYQQVLGQGPQFIFQYYEKEERGRGNFPDRFSARQFPNYSSELNVNALLLGDSALYLCASSSEAGTGGRYGYTFGSGTRLTVV.

V is TRBV11-2 and J is TRBJ2-7; TRBD1 matches at 8 bases. The CDR3 runs 13 residues. The germline V gene encodes CDR1 SGHAT and CDR2 FQNNGV. Unmatched junction bases numbered 3, after V lost 4 bases and J lost 4 bases. The CDR3 sequence is CASSYGQGYEQYF. The CDR3 DNA sequence: TGTGCCAGCAGCTATGGACAGGGATACGAGCAGTACTTC.

This chain joins TRBV9 and TRBJ1-2; a possible D gene is TRBD1 (6 bases). The germline gives CDR1 SGDLS, CDR2 YYNGEE. The CDR3 sequence is 15 residues long. The germline V and J ends were trimmed by 2 bases and 4 bases, with 15 bases remaining between them. This CDR3 reads CASSVSYRDSYGYTF. DNA of the CDR3: TGTGCCAGCAGCGTTTCGTACAGGGATAGCTATGGCTACACCTTC.

Comment on this clone: This specimen includes other DNA sequences encoding the same CDR3. The genes are TRBV12-3 or TRBV12-4 and TRBJ1-2, with D possibly matching TRBD1 (6 bases). The CDR3 extends over 12 amino acids. Trimming pared 3 bases from V and 4 bases from J, leaving 6 bases between. The CDR3 reads CASSLTGYGYTF. CDR3 DNA sequence: TGTGCCAGCAGTTTGACAGGCTATGGCTACACCTTC.

The chain combines TRBV4-3 with TRBJ1-5; tentative D call: TRBD1 (6 bases). CDR3 size: 14 residues. Trimming took 0 bases from V and 4 from J, leaving 7 bases between them. Per the germline V gene, CDR1 is LGHNA and CDR2 is YSLEER. The CDR3 region is CASSQDRGNQPQHF. In nucleotides, the CDR3 is TGCGCCAGCAGCCAAGACAGGGGTAATCAGCCCCAGCATTTT.

In the case of this clone: Its ends do not fully match the called genes, so a read error is possible. This rearrangement joins TRBV2 to TRBJ2-2; 7 bases are shared with TRBD1. Germline V gives CDR1 SNHLY, CDR2 FYNNEI. The CDR3 sequence is 18 residues long. CDR3 amino acids: CASSTYDRAHTNAGELFF. The CDR3 coding sequence is TGTGCCAGCAGTACTTATGACAGGGCCCATACGAACGCCGGGGAGCTGTTTTTT.

This chain joins TRBV25-1 and TRBJ2-7; TRBD1 might be the D (6 bases). CDR3 length equals 11 residues. Trimming stripped 10 bases from V and 3 bases from J, with 10 bases between. Germline loops: CDR1 MGHDK, CDR2 SYGVNS. The CDR3 loop is CAISDSYEQYF. CDR3 in DNA: TGTGCCATCTCGGACAGCTACGAGCAGTACTTC.

This rearrangement joins TRBV3-1 (or the pseudogene TRBV3-2) to TRBJ2-3; TRBD2 agrees at 13 bases. The germline V gene encodes CDR1 LGHDT and CDR2 YNNKEL (reference sequence). This CDR3 is 20 amino acids long. V gave up 4 bases and J gave up 1 base; unmatched junction bases: 14. The CDR3 protein is CASSLPPGLAGIRCTDTQYF. The CDR3 DNA sequence: TGTGCCAGCAGCCTCCCACCGGGACTAGCGGGGATTCGCTGCACAGATACGCAGTATTTT.

The V gene is TRBV18, the J gene TRBJ2-5, with TRBD1 matching 8 bases. Trimming removed 5 bases from V and 5 bases from J; junction bases left unmatched: 10. This CDR3 is 15 amino acids long. The germline V gene encodes CDR1 KGHSH and CDR2 LQKENI. CDR3 DNA: TGTGCCAGCTCATCAAAGGACAGGGCTAAGGAGACCCAGTACTTC. Its translation: CASSSKDRAKETQYF.

The CDR3 DNA reads as TGCGCCAGCAGGCCTTGGCCCCAGGGGGATTCACCCCTCCACTTT. Amino acids: CASRPWPQGDSPLHF. The chain combines TRBV5-1 with TRBJ1-6; 7 bases are a match to TRBD1. Germline values: CDR1 SGHRS, CDR2 YFSETQ. Losses at the gene ends were 5 bases for V and 8 bases for J; bases not matched to a gene: 10. The CDR3 has 15 residues.